This entry lists 10 T cell receptor beta chains sequenced from one sample in a study of T cell responses to AZD1222 COVID-19 vaccine. Generated by immunoSEQ multiplex PCR, the TCRdb table keeps only in-frame clones and is missing some. The profile shows some 130,000 clones, around 90% of them singletons. Sequencing used peripheral blood, obtained on day 0 of AZD1222 vaccination. All receptors come from an adult in good health.

The chain recombines TRBV7-9 with TRBJ2-3; 9 bases are a match to TRBD2. The CDR3 is made up of 19 amino acids. CDR1 SEHNR and CDR2 FQNEAQ come from the germline V gene (reference sequence). CDR3 sequence (DNA): TGTGCGGCCAGCATCCTAACACCGGGGCTAGCGGGAACCACAGATACGCAGTATTTT. Its translation is CAASILTPGLAGTTDTQYF.

The chain uses TRBV12-3 or TRBV12-4 and TRBJ1-6, with D possibly matching TRBD1 (6 bases). The CDR3 totals 13 residues. The V gene lost 6 bases and the J gene lost 10 bases, with 13 bases spanning the gap. Written as DNA, the CDR3 is TGTGCCAGCAGACCTCAGGGGAACTCACCCCTCCACTTT. Its protein product is CASRPQGNSPLHF.

The genes are TRBV5-1 and TRBJ2-2, with D hard to call. The CDR3 is made up of 13 amino acids. The germline V gene encodes CDR1 SGHRS and CDR2 YFSETQ. Trimming pared 0 bases from V and 3 bases from J, leaving 3 bases between. The CDR3 sequence: CASSLGDTGELFF. CDR3 DNA: TGCGCCAGCAGCTTGGGTGACACCGGGGAGCTGTTTTTT.

The J gene is TRBJ1-1, the V gene TRBV30, with a tentative D call TRBD1 (5 bases). The germline V gene has CDR1 GTSNPN and CDR2 SVGIG (reference sequence). The CDR3 runs to 13 residues. The V end lost 0 bases, the J end lost 1 base, and 6 bases lay between the germline ends. The CDR3 region has the DNA TGTGCCTGGAGTGTAGGGGCGAACACTGAAGCTTTCTTT. It translates to CAWSVGANTEAFF.

The rearrangement links TRBV27 to TRBJ1-1; D is unresolved. Germline V gives CDR1 MNHEY, CDR2 SMNVEV (reference sequence). V was pared by 4 bases and J by 5 bases, with 11 bases between. CDR3 size: 13 residues. The DNA of the CDR3 is TGTGCCAGCAGTTCGGGGATAGGAACTGAAGCTTTCTTT. Translated, it gives CASSSGIGTEAFF.

The chain combines TRBV30 with TRBJ1-1; D is possibly TRBD1 (5 bases). Germline V gene data show CDR1 as GTSNPN and CDR2 as SVGIG (reference sequence). The CDR3 is 12 amino acids. V was trimmed by 2 bases and J by 1 base, leaving 5 bases between them. CDR3 in DNA: TGTGCCTGGAGTCAGGGGAACACTGAAGCTTTCTTT. Its protein product is CAWSQGNTEAFF.

The V gene is TRBV29-1, the J gene TRBJ1-1; no firm D call. Trimming shortened V by 6 bases and J by 1 base, and 9 bases separated the two germline ends. The CDR3 extends over 12 amino acids. The germline V gene encodes CDR1 SQVTM and CDR2 ANQGSEA. The CDR3 DNA reads TGCAGCGTAACGGACGGGAACACTGAAGCTTTCTTT. This translates into CSVTDGNTEAFF.

V usage is TRBV7-3 and J usage is TRBJ2-1; D gene ambiguous. CDR3 size: 13 residues. Germline values: CDR1 SGHTA, CDR2 FQGTGA. Trimming removed 3 bases at V and 9 bases at J, with 12 bases between. This CDR3 reads CASSFSRSSEQFF. The CDR3 nucleotides read TGTGCCAGCAGCTTCTCCCGGTCGAGTGAGCAGTTCTTC.

The rearrangement uses TRBV19 and TRBJ1-5, with TRBD1 as a possible D gene (5 bases). Per the germline V gene, CDR1 is LNHDA and CDR2 is SQIVND (reference sequence). V was shortened by 8 bases and J by 3 bases, with 11 bases between the two germline ends. The length of the CDR3 is 13 residues. CDR3 sequence (DNA): TGTGCCAGTTCCGTGGGGCCCAATCAGCCCCAGCATTTT. Its translation: CASSVGPNQPQHF.

The chain combines TRBV5-1 with TRBJ2-1; no firm D call. CDR1 is SGHRS and CDR2 is YFSETQ in the germline V gene. V lost 2 bases and J lost 8, with 14 bases in between. The CDR3 totals 14 residues. CDR3 in amino acids: CASSLQISSDEQFF. The CDR3 DNA follows: TGCGCCAGCAGCTTACAAATCTCGAGCGATGAGCAGTTCTTC.